The next 23 T cell receptor beta chains were all read from a single sample in a study of blood T cell repertoires in COVID-19. Using immunoSEQ multiplex PCR, the repertoire was profiled, and TCRdb retains in-frame clones only, with some absent. The sample consists of roughly 330,000 clones, more than 70% of them appearing once. Sequencing used PBMCs or T cells enriched from blood (not recorded which). These receptors were taken from a woman aged 25 to 45 who had recovered from COVID-19.

This clone was recorded a few times. The chain links TRBV19 to TRBJ1-5; TRBD1 matches 7 bases. The CDR3 is made up of 15 amino acids. Losses at the gene ends were 2 bases for V and 3 bases for J; bases not matched to a gene: 4. Germline lookup yields CDR1 LNHDA and CDR2 SQIVND (reference sequence). Written as DNA, the CDR3 is TGTGCCAGTAGTATATTGGGACAGACCAATCAGCCCCAGCATTTT. Protein product: CASSILGQTNQPQHF.

The rearrangement uses TRBV6-5 and TRBJ1-2; D uncertain. In germline, CDR1 is MNHEY, CDR2 SVGAGI. This CDR3 is built from 14 residues. Trimming cost V 2 bases and J 4 bases, with 11 bases left between them. CDR3 coding DNA: TGTGCCAGCAGTTACCGACAACACTTCTATGGCTACACCTTC. As protein: CASSYRQHFYGYTF.

This chain's CDR3 is CASSWDKSYEQYF. The CDR3 DNA follows: TGTGCCAGCAGCTGGGACAAGTCCTACGAGCAGTACTTC. The rearrangement uses TRBV27 and TRBJ2-7, with D perhaps TRBD1 (6 bases). Germline V gene data show CDR1 as MNHEY and CDR2 as SMNVEV (reference sequence). Trimming shortened V by 6 bases and J by 1 base, and 10 bases separated the two germline ends. The CDR3 covers 13 residues.

The chain combines TRBV14 with TRBJ1-1; D gene ambiguous. This CDR3 has 16 residues. Germline assignment: CDR1 SGHDN and CDR2 FVKESK. Trimming shortened V by 4 bases and J by 0 bases, and 15 bases separated the two germline ends. The CDR3 coding sequence is TGTGCCAGCAGCCCCGGGTCGAAATTCATGAACACTGAAGCTTTCTTT. Amino acid sequence: CASSPGSKFMNTEAFF.

The V call is TRBV9, the J call TRBJ2-1, with 10 nucleotides matching TRBD1. This CDR3 has 16 residues. V lost 3 bases, J lost 5 bases, and 8 bases stayed unmatched. Per germline, CDR1 SGDLS and CDR2 YYNGEE. CDR3 nucleotide sequence: TGTGCCAGCAGCGAAGATCGGGACAGGGGAAACAATGAGCAGTTCTTC. It encodes CASSEDRDRGNNEQFF.

The genes are TRBV7-8 and TRBJ2-2; D is ambiguous. CDR1 and CDR2 (germline): SGHVS, FQNEAQ. V was cut by 3 bases and J by 1 base, with 6 bases left in between. CDR3 length: 14 residues. The DNA for the CDR3 is TGTGCCAGCAGCTTCATGTGGAACACCGGGGAGCTGTTTTTT. Protein sequence: CASSFMWNTGELFF.

CDR3 nucleotides: TGTGCCAGCAGTTTACGCGCGAATCAGCCCCAGCATTTT. Residues: CASSLRANQPQHF. This chain joins TRBV12-3 or TRBV12-4 and TRBJ1-5; D gene ambiguous. Trimming shortened V by 2 bases and J by 4 bases, and 6 bases separated the two germline ends. There are 13 residues in the CDR3.

The gene calls are TRBV29-1 and TRBJ2-1; TRBD2 aligns across 9 bases. The germline V gene encodes CDR1 SQVTM and CDR2 ANQGSEA. J lost 1 base, V lost 6 bases, and 16 bases had no gene match. The CDR3 contains 18 residues. CDR3 nucleotides: TGCAGCGTATTGTCAGGTGGAAAGCGGGGGGTTTCCTACAATGAGCAGTTCTTC. Its translation is CSVLSGGKRGVSYNEQFF.

V usage is TRBV30 and J usage is TRBJ1-3; no clear D. Germline V gene data show CDR1 as GTSNPN and CDR2 as SVGIG (reference sequence). Trimming removed 2 bases at V and 4 bases at J, with 12 bases between. The CDR3 runs 14 residues. The CDR3 DNA is TGTGCCTGGAGTCTCACGGTATCCGGAAACACCATATATTTT. Translating it yields CAWSLTVSGNTIYF.

This chain uses TRBV30 with TRBJ2-7; 9 nucleotides align to TRBD2. The J segment lost 2 bases and the V segment lost 4 bases, leaving 3 bases of the junction unmatched. This CDR3 comprises 13 residues. From germline, CDR1 is GTSNPN and CDR2 SVGIG (reference sequence). The CDR3: CAWTRGGAYEQYF. For the CDR3, the DNA is TGTGCCTGGACCCGCGGGGGGGCCTACGAGCAGTACTTC.

V gene TRBV7-3 combines with J gene TRBJ2-1; TRBD2 matches 12 bases. Germline V gives CDR1 SGHTA, CDR2 FQGTGA. CDR3 size: 15 residues. Trimming removed 5 bases from V and 4 bases from J; junction bases left unmatched: 3. CDR3 DNA: TGTGCCAGCAGCCCCGGACTAGCGGGATACAATGAGCAGTTCTTC. Its protein product is CASSPGLAGYNEQFF.

The chain couples TRBV18 to TRBJ1-5, with D tentatively TRBD1 (5 bases). Trimming shortened V by 6 bases and J by 3 bases, and 18 bases separated the two germline ends. The CDR3 extends over 16 amino acids. Germline V gene data show CDR1 as KGHSH and CDR2 as LQKENI. The CDR3 is CASSPSGGNDNQPQHF. The CDR3 DNA sequence: TGTGCCAGCTCCCCCTCCGGGGGTAATGACAATCAGCCCCAGCATTTT. The full variable domain, rest sourced from reference TRBV18 and TRBJ1-5, is NAGVMQNPRHLVRRRGQEARLRCSPMKGHSHVYWYRQLPEEGLKFMVYLQKENIIDESGMPKERFSAEFPKEGPSILRIQQVVRGDSAAYFCASSPSGGNDNQPQHFGDGTRLSIL.

The V gene is TRBV6-2 or TRBV6-3, the J gene TRBJ1-1; no firm D call. This CDR3 comprises 14 residues. V was shortened by 5 bases and J by 0 bases, with 10 bases between the two germline ends. From germline, CDR1 is MNHEY and CDR2 SVGEGT. The CDR3 is CASSTGTVNTEAFF. Here the CDR3 DNA reads TGTGCCAGCAGTACCGGTACAGTGAACACTGAAGCTTTCTTT.

The V and J genes are TRBV10-3 and TRBJ1-1; possibly TRBD1 for D (5 bases). Germline CDR1 ENHRY, CDR2 SYGVKD. The CDR3 is 14 amino acids. Trimming took off 4 bases at V and 4 bases at J, with 13 bases between the two ends. In DNA, the CDR3 is TGTGCCATCAGTGGTCGGATGGGGGGCACTGAAGCTTTCTTT. Protein: CAISGRMGGTEAFF.

This rearrangement joins TRBV5-1 to TRBJ2-5; TRBD1 is a possible D gene (6 bases). Germline assignment: CDR1 SGHRS and CDR2 YFSETQ. The CDR3 covers 16 residues. V shed 0 bases and J shed 3 bases, with 15 bases lying between them. The CDR3 DNA sequence: TGCGCCAGCAGCTTGGCCTCTACAGGGCGCGAAGAGACCCAGTACTTC. Residues: CASSLASTGREETQYF.

The V gene is TRBV5-8, the J gene TRBJ2-5, with D tentatively TRBD1 (8 bases). The CDR3 runs 16 residues. V dropped 4 bases and J dropped 2 bases, with 18 bases sitting between them. Germline CDR1 and CDR2: SGHTS and YDEGEE. CDR3 DNA: TGTGCCAGCAGCCCGACAGGGGAGGGGCTTCAAGAGACCCAGTACTTC. It codes for CASSPTGEGLQETQYF.

The rearrangement uses TRBV28 and TRBJ2-7, with D unclear. This CDR3 contains 17 residues. Germline CDR1 and CDR2: MDHEN and SYDVKM. Trimming took off 6 bases at V and 0 bases at J, with 21 bases between the two ends. The chain's CDR3 is CASRVFRSLQHSYEQYF. In nucleotides, the CDR3 is TGTGCCAGCAGAGTCTTCCGTTCCTTACAACACTCCTACGAGCAGTACTTC.

The chain is built from TRBV13 and TRBJ1-1; D gene unclear. V lost 5 bases, J lost 6 bases, and 13 bases lay in between. CDR3 length: 13 residues. CDR1 and CDR2 (germline): PRHDT, FYEKMQ (reference sequence). The CDR3 DNA reads as TGTGCCAGCAGCCAGCAGTGGGGAGCTGAAGCTTTCTTT. Translated, it gives CASSQQWGAEAFF. The whole variable domain, filled in from reference TRBV13 and TRBJ1-1, reads AAGVIQSPRHLIKEKRETATLKCYPIPRHDTVYWYQQGPGQDPQFLISFYEKMQSDKGSIPDRFSAQQFSDYHSELNMSSLELGDSALYFCASSQQWGAEAFFGQGTRLTVV.

The chain is built from TRBV5-4 and TRBJ2-6; D is ambiguous. The CDR3 covers 16 residues. V was trimmed by 0 bases and J by 2 bases, leaving 9 bases between them. The germline gives CDR1 SGHNT, CDR2 YYREEE (reference sequence). The CDR3 DNA sequence: TGTGCCAGCAGCTTGGCCTGGCCTGCTGGGGCCAACGTCCTGACTTTC. This translates into CASSLAWPAGANVLTF.

The chain combines TRBV3-1 (or the pseudogene TRBV3-2) with TRBJ1-5; tentatively, D is TRBD1 (6 bases). The CDR3 has 15 residues. V lost 4 bases, J lost 0 bases, and 10 bases lay in between. Germline CDR1 is LGHDT and CDR2 is YNNKEL (reference sequence). The chain's CDR3 is CASSLGGYSNQPQHF. The CDR3 DNA sequence: TGTGCCAGCAGCCTTGGGGGCTATAGCAATCAGCCCCAGCATTTT.

The gene calls are TRBV21-1 and TRBJ1-5; the D segment call TRBD1 is taken from the table without a DNA check. TRBV21-1 is annotated as a pseudogene. This CDR3 region has 15 residues. CDR3 in amino acids: CASSKLQGADQPQHF. Written as DNA, the CDR3 is TGTGCCAGCAGCAAACTTCAGGGGGCGGATCAGCCCCAGCATTTT.

This clone was picked up one time. V gene TRBV29-1 combines with J gene TRBJ1-1; weak D call: TRBD1 (5 bases). CDR3 length equals 12 residues. Germline lookup yields CDR1 SQVTM and CDR2 ANQGSEA. V was clipped by 6 bases and J by 1 base, with 9 bases between them. The CDR3 region is CSVMTANTEAFF. The CDR3 DNA sequence: TGCAGCGTGATGACAGCGAACACTGAAGCTTTCTTT.

This chain connects TRBV3-1 (or the pseudogene TRBV3-2) to TRBJ2-1; 8 bases fit TRBD2. Germline V CDR1 and CDR2: LGHDT, YNNKEL (reference sequence). This CDR3 region has 13 residues. Trimming took 5 bases from V and 6 from J; bases not matched to a gene: 3. Here the CDR3 DNA reads TGTGCCAGCAGCGGGGCGGGGGGCAATGAGCAGTTCTTC. Its translation is CASSGAGGNEQFF.